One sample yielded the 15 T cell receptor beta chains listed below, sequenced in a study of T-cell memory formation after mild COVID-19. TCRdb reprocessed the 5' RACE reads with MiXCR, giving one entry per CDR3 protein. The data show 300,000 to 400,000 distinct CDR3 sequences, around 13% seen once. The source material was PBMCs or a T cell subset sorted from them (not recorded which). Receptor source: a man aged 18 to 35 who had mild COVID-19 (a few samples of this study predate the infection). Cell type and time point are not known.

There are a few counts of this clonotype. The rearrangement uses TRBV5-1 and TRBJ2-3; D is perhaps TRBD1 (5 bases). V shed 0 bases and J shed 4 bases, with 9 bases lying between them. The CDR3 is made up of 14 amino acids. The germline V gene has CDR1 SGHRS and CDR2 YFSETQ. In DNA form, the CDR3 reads TGCGCCAGCAGCTTGGACAGGTTCTCAGATACGCAGTATTTT. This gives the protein CASSLDRFSDTQYF.

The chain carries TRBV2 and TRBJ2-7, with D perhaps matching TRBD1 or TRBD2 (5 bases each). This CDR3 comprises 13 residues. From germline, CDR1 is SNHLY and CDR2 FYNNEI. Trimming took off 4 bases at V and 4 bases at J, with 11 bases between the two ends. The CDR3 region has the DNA TGTGCCAGCAGTGGGGACGGTAGATACGAGCAGTACTTC. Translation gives CASSGDGRYEQYF.

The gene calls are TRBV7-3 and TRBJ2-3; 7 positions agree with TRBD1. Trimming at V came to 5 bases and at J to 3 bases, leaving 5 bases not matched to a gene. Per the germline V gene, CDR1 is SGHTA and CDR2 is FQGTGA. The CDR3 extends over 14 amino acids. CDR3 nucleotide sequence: TGTGCCAGCAGCCCCAACAGGGGAACAGATACGCAGTATTTT. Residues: CASSPNRGTDTQYF.

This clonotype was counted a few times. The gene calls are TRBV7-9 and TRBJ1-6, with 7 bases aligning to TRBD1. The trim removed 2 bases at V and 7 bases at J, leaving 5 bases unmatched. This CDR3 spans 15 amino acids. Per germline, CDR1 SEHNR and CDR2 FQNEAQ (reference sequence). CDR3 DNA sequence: TGTGCCAGCAGCTTATGGGAGACAGGGAATTCACCCCTCCACTTT. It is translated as CASSLWETGNSPLHF.

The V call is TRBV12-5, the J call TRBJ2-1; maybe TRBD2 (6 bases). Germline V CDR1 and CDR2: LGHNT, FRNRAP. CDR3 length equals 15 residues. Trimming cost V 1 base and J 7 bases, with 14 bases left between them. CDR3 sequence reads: CASGLATGTANEQFF. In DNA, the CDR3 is TGTGCTAGTGGTTTGGCTACCGGGACTGCTAATGAGCAGTTCTTC.

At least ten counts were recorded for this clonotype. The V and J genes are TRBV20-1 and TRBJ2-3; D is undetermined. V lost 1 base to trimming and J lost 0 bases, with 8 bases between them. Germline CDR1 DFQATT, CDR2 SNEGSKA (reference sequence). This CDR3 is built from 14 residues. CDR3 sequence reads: CSARVRTSTDTQYF. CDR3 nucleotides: TGCAGTGCTAGAGTCCGCACTAGCACAGATACGCAGTATTTT.

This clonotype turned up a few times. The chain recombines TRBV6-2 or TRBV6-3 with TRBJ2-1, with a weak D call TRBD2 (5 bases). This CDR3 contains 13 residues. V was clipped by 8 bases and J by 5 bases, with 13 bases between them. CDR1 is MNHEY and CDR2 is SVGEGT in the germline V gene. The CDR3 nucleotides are TGTGCCAGCCGGGGATGGGTGAACAATGAGCAGTTCTTC. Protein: CASRGWVNNEQFF.

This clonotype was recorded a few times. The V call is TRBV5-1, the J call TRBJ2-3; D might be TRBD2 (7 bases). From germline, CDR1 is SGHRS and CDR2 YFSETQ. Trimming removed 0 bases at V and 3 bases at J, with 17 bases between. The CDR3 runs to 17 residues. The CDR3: CASSLVGGASMTDTQYF. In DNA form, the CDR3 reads TGCGCCAGCAGCTTGGTAGGGGGGGCTTCGATGACAGATACGCAGTATTTT.

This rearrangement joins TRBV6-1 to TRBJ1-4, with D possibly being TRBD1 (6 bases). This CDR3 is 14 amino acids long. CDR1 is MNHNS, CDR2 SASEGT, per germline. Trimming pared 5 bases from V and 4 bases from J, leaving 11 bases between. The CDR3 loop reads CASSMGHFNEKLFF. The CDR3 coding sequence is TGTGCCAGCAGTATGGGACACTTTAATGAAAAACTGTTTTTT.

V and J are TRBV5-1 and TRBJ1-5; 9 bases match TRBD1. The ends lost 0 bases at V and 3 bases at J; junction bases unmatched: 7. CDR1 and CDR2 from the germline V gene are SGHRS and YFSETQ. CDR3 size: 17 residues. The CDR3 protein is CASSLGYRTGDNQPQHF. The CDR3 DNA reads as TGCGCCAGCAGCTTGGGATACCGGACAGGGGACAATCAGCCCCAGCATTTT.

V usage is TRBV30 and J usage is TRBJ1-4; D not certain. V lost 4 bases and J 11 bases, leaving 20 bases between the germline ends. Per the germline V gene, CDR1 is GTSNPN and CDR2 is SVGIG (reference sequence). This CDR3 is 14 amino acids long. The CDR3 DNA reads TGTGCCTGGATGACCCTGGGCCGCGGCGGGAAACTGTTTTTT. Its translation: CAWMTLGRGGKLFF. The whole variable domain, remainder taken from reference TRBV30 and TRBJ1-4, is SQTIHQWPATLVQPVGSPLSLECTVEGTSNPNLYWYRQAAGRGLQLLFYSVGIGQISSEVPQNLSASRPQDRQFILSSKKLLLSDSGFYLCAWMTLGRGGKLFFGSGTQLSVL.

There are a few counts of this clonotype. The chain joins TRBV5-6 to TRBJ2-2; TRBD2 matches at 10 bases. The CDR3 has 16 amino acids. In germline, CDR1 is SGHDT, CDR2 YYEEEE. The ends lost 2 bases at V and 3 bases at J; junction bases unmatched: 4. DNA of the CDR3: TGTGCCAGCAGCTTCTTGACTAGCGGGTACACCGGGGAGCTGTTTTTT. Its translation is CASSFLTSGYTGELFF.

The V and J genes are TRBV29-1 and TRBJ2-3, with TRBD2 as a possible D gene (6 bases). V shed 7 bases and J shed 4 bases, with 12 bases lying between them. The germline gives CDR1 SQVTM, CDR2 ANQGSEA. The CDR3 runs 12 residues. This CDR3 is CSAGTGADTQYF. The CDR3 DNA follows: TGCAGCGCAGGGACTGGCGCAGATACGCAGTATTTT.

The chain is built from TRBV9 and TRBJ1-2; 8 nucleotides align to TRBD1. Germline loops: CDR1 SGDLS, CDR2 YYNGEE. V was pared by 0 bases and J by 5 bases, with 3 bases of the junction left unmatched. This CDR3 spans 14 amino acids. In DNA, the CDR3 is TGTGCCAGCAGCGTAGGCCAGGGGGCATATGGCTACACCTTC. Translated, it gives CASSVGQGAYGYTF.

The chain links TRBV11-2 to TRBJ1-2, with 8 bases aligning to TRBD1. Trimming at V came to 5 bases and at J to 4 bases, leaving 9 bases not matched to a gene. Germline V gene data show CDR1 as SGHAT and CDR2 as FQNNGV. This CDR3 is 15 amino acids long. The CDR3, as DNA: TGTGCCAGCAGCCGTTCCGTGACAGGGGTCTATGGCTACACCTTC. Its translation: CASSRSVTGVYGYTF.